A single sample gave rise to the 9 T cell receptor beta chains below, sequenced in a study of control samples from healthy donors and cancer patients. Clones were read by immunoSEQ multiplex PCR, and TCRdb kept only the in-frame ones, dropping some. The profile shows fewer than 200,000 clones, 85% to 90% of them singletons. Sequencing was done on a sample of blood. The origin of the receptors is a woman aged 30 to 39 in good health.

The genes are TRBV11-2 and TRBJ2-7; no clear D. With 3 bases removed from V and 2 bases from J, the gap between germline ends came to 8 bases. The CDR3 sequence is 13 residues long. CDR1 and CDR2 from the germline V gene are SGHAT and FQNNGV. CDR3 protein: CASSFGLPYEQYV. The CDR3 DNA is TGTGCCAGCAGCTTTGGGCTACCCTACGAGCAGTACGTC.

V and J are TRBV6-1 and TRBJ1-2, with 9 bases that match TRBD1. CDR1 is MNHNS and CDR2 is SASEGT in the germline V gene. CDR3 length equals 18 residues. The V and J ends lost 4 bases and 2 bases, in that order; junction bases with no gene match: 14. The CDR3 DNA sequence: TGTGCCAGCAGTGCCCGGCTCGGACAGGGGTCGAACAACTATGGCTACACCTTC. Protein product: CASSARLGQGSNNYGYTF.

This clone was counted only a few times. The CDR3 nucleotides read TGTGCCAGCAGTTTACAGCAGAACACTGAAGCTTTCTTT. This translates into CASSLQQNTEAFF. The chain combines TRBV12-3 or TRBV12-4 with TRBJ1-1; D is unresolved. The CDR3 runs to 13 residues. Trimming shortened V by 2 bases and J by 1 base, and 5 bases separated the two germline ends.

The rearrangement links TRBV11-1 to TRBJ2-4; maybe TRBD1 (5 bases). Trimming left V 6 bases short and J 5 bases short, with 8 bases between. Germline V gene data show CDR1 as SGHAT and CDR2 as FQDESV (reference sequence). This CDR3 spans 12 amino acids. The chain's CDR3 is CASSGHENIQYF. The CDR3 DNA is TGTGCCAGCAGTGGACATGAAAACATTCAGTACTTC.

The chain combines TRBV30 with TRBJ2-5; D possibly corresponds to TRBD2 (5 bases). V shed 5 bases and J shed 5 bases, with 15 bases lying between them. CDR1 is GTSNPN, CDR2 SVGIG, per germline (reference sequence). The CDR3 sequence is 13 residues long. The CDR3 region has the DNA TGTGCCTGGGAAGGCGGACTTTGGGAGACCCAGTACTTC. It codes for CAWEGGLWETQYF.

V is TRBV5-1 and J is TRBJ1-4; 7 bases match TRBD1. V was pared by 4 bases and J by 3 bases, with 9 bases of the junction left unmatched. Looked up from germline, CDR1 is SGHRS and CDR2 is YFSETQ. The CDR3 loop spans 16 amino acids. This CDR3 reads CASSPRGGYANEKLFF. CDR3 sequence (DNA): TGCGCCAGCAGCCCGAGAGGGGGCTACGCTAATGAAAAACTGTTTTTT.

This chain joins TRBV9 and TRBJ1-5; D uncertain. Germline loops: CDR1 SGDLS, CDR2 YYNGEE. The CDR3 has 15 amino acids. V was pared by 0 bases and J by 3 bases, with 10 bases between. This CDR3 is CASSVDGLVNQPQHF. CDR3 DNA sequence: TGTGCCAGCAGCGTAGACGGGTTAGTCAATCAGCCCCAGCATTTT.

This sequence joins TRBV3-1 (or the pseudogene TRBV3-2) and TRBJ2-2; D is unclear. The CDR3 extends over 14 amino acids. Germline V gene data show CDR1 as LGHDT and CDR2 as YNNKEL (reference sequence). V was shortened by 1 base and J by 1 base, with 4 bases between the two germline ends. The CDR3 nucleotides are TGTGCCAGCAGCCAAGGACGGAACACCGGGGAGCTGTTTTTT. Its translation: CASSQGRNTGELFF.

This clone was counted a single time. The chain joins TRBV4-1 to TRBJ2-7; 7 bases line up with TRBD2. Germline V gene lookup returns CDR1 MGHRA and CDR2 YSYEKL. J was trimmed by 1 base and V by 1 base; bases with no gene match: 4. This CDR3 comprises 15 residues. This chain's CDR3 is CASSQARGGSYEQYF. The CDR3 bases are TGCGCCAGCAGCCAAGCCCGGGGAGGGTCCTACGAGCAGTACTTC.